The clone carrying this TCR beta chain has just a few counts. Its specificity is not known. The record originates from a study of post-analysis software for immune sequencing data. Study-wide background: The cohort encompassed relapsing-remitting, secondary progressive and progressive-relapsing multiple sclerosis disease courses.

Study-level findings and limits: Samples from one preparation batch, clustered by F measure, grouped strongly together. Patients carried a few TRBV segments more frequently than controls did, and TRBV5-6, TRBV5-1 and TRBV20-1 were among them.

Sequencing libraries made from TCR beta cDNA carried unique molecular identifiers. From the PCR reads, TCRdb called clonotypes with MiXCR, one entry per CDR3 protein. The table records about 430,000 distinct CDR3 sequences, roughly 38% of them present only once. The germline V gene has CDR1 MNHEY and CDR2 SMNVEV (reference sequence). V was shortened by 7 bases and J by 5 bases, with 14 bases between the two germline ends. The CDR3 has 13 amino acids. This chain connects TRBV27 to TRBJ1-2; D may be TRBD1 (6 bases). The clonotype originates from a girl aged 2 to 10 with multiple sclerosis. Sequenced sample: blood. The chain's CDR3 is CASNEGQKYGYTF. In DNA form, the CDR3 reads TGTGCCAGCAACGAAGGACAGAAATATGGCTACACCTTC.